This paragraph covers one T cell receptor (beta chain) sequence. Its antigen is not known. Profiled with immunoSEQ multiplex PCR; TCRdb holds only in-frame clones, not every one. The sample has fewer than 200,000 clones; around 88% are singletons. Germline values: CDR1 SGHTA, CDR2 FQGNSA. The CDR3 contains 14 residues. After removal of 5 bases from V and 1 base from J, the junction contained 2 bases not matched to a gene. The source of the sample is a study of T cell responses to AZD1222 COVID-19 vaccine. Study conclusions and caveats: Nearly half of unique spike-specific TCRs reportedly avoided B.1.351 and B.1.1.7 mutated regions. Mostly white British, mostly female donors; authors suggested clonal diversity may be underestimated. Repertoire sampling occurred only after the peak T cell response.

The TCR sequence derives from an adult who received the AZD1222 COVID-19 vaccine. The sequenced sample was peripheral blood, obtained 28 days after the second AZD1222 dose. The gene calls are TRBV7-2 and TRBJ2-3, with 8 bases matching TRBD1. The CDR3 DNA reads TGTGCCAGCAGCCAACAGGGGGGCACAGATACGCAGTATTTT. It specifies CASSQQGGTDTQYF.